The 5 T cell receptor beta chains below were found in one sample sequenced in a study of technical replicates of blood from a handful of donors. Method: immunoSEQ multiplex PCR; TCRdb's copy keeps in-frame clones and lacks some. The repertoire holds around 65,000 clones, with about 86% as singletons. The material sequenced was PBMCs. The receptors were sampled from a human donor in good health. Some clones in this sample may be carry-over from other donors' samples.

The genes are TRBV30 and TRBJ2-2, with TRBD2 matching 11 bases. Losses at the gene ends were 2 bases for V and 7 bases for J; bases not matched to a gene: 6. Germline-derived CDR1 and CDR2 are GTSNPN and SVGIG (reference sequence). The CDR3 runs to 15 residues. Here the CDR3 reads CAWSNLGLADGELFF. The CDR3 DNA reads as TGTGCCTGGAGTAATCTGGGACTAGCGGACGGGGAGCTGTTTTTT.

This chain links TRBV5-1 with TRBJ1-1; 12 bases line up with TRBD1. The CDR3 loop spans 17 amino acids. Germline CDR1 is SGHRS and CDR2 is YFSETQ. V shed 2 bases and J 0 bases; nucleotides not matched to a gene: 5. CDR3 protein: CASSFGTGGQLNTEAFF. CDR3 DNA: TGCGCCAGCAGCTTCGGGACAGGGGGCCAGTTGAACACTGAAGCTTTCTTT.

The rearrangement uses TRBV5-4 and TRBJ2-7; TRBD2 matches 10 bases. CDR3 length: 19 amino acids. Germline trimming cut 1 base from V and 7 bases from J; bases unmatched to any gene: 20. Germline values: CDR1 SGHNT, CDR2 YYREEE (reference sequence). DNA for the CDR3: TGTGCCAGCAGCTTGCTCCCTACCAGACGGCTAGCGGGAGCTTATGAGCAGTACTTC. It yields the protein CASSLLPTRRLAGAYEQYF.

This chain links TRBV7-2 with TRBJ2-7, with a weak D call TRBD2 (6 bases). The CDR3 sequence is 15 residues long. CDR1 and CDR2 (germline): SGHTA, FQGNSA. Deletions cut 0 bases from V and 3 bases from J, with 12 bases between. The CDR3 spells CASSLADYSLYEQYF. CDR3 bases: TGTGCCAGCAGCTTAGCGGACTACAGTCTCTACGAGCAGTACTTC.

This chain connects TRBV30 to TRBJ1-2; TRBD1 matches 8 bases. The junction had 12 bases not matched to a gene; V was cut back by 8 bases and J by 7 bases. CDR3 length: 13 residues. Germline V gene data show CDR1 as GTSNPN and CDR2 as SVGIG (reference sequence). CDR3 bases: TGTGCCGGACGACAGGGGAATGTAGGTGGCTACACCTTC. Protein product: CAGRQGNVGGYTF.